The 5 T cell receptor beta chains listed next were all sequenced from one sample in a study of neoadjuvant nivolumab and ipilimumab in lung cancer. TCRdb's table, derived via immunoSEQ multiplex PCR, lists solely in-frame clones and lacks some. Of around 7,500 clones in the sample, approximately 88% are singletons; the top ten hold around 5%. The input for sequencing was tumor tissue, taken after neoadjuvant nivolumab, alone or with ipilimumab, at or shortly before surgery. Source of these receptors: an adult with non-small cell lung cancer.

The genes are TRBV6-5 and TRBJ1-6; perhaps TRBD1 as D (5 bases). This CDR3 is 15 amino acids long. Germline values: CDR1 MNHEY, CDR2 SVGAGI. Trimming removed 0 bases from V and 9 bases from J, with 12 bases in between. Here the CDR3 DNA reads TGTGCCAGCAGTTACTCGACCAGGGTGGGTTCACCCCTCCACTTT. This codes for CASSYSTRVGSPLHF.

V is TRBV10-1 and J is TRBJ1-1, with D possibly TRBD1 on 5 matching bases. V was trimmed by 0 bases and J by 3 bases, leaving 8 bases between them. The CDR3 loop spans 14 amino acids. CDR1 and CDR2 (germline): WNHNN, SYGVQD (reference sequence). The DNA of the CDR3 is TGCGCCAGCAGTGAGTCCGGGGGATACACTGAAGCTTTCTTT. It is translated as CASSESGGYTEAFF.

V and J are TRBV18 and TRBJ1-1; 8 bases match TRBD1. V dropped 3 bases and J dropped 1; count of bases not matched to a gene: 7. Germline V gene sequence: CDR1 KGHSH, CDR2 LQKENI. CDR3 length: 16 residues. The CDR3 DNA follows: TGTGCCAGCTCACCCCGGACAGGGAACCCGAACACTGAAGCTTTCTTT. This translates into CASSPRTGNPNTEAFF.

This chain joins TRBV29-1 and TRBJ1-2; D is unresolved. The CDR3 sequence is 15 residues long. Trimming cost V 4 bases and J 7 bases, with 22 bases left between them. CDR1 and CDR2 from the germline V gene are SQVTM and ANQGSEA. This CDR3 is CSVVRLDSYEGGYTF. CDR3 DNA sequence: TGCAGCGTTGTTAGGTTGGACTCCTATGAGGGTGGCTACACCTTC.

As DNA, the CDR3 is TGTGCCAGCAGATCCGACAGGGGGACCACTGAAGCTTTCTTT. It encodes CASRSDRGTTEAFF. The chain couples TRBV2 to TRBJ1-1; 9 bases fit TRBD1. V lost 6 bases to trimming and J lost 4 bases; unmatched junction nucleotides: 6. CDR3 length: 14 amino acids. Germline-derived CDR1 and CDR2 are SNHLY and FYNNEI.